This T cell receptor beta chain stems from a study of OX40 agonist ivuxolimab in advanced cancers. Whole-study context: The treatment was a fully human IgG2 OX40 agonist, ivuxolimab. Eligibility rules accepted prior anti-PD-1, anti-PD-L1 or anti-CTLA-4 therapy, and roughly 40% had some. Study results and limitations: At doses 0.1 to 3.0 mg/kg, CD4+ and CD8+ clones expanded.

Patients were ineligible given autoimmune disease history or systemic immunosuppression. This table comes from immunoSEQ multiplex PCR, and its TCRdb copy is limited to in-frame clones, with some not included. The table lists under 50,000 clones, 75% to 90% of them singletons. In the case of this clone: The antigen remains undetermined.

The CDR3 runs to 13 residues. V lost 8 bases and J lost 2, with 12 bases in between. Germline CDR1 reads SGHTA; CDR2 reads FQGTGA. This chain uses TRBV7-3 with TRBJ2-5; TRBD2 might be the D (5 bases). The sequencing here drew on CD4+ or CD8+ T cells sorted from blood, taken in a trial of the OX40 agonist ivuxolimab. This receptor was identified in an adult with an advanced solid tumor such as melanoma, head and neck, liver or kidney cancer. DNA of the CDR3: TGTGCCAGCGCACCTCGGGGACAAGAGACCCAGTACTTC. Residues: CASAPRGQETQYF.